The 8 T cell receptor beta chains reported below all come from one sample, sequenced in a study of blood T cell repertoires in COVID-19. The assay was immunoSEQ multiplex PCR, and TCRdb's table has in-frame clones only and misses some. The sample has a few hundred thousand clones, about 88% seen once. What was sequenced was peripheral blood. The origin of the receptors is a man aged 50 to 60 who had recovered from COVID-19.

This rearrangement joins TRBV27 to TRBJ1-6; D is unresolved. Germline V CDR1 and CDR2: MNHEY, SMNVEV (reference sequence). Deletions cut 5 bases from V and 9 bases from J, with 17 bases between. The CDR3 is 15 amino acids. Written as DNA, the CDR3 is TGTGCCAGCAGTCTGCGGGCCTCCGGAAGTTCACCCCTCCACTTT. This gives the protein CASSLRASGSSPLHF.

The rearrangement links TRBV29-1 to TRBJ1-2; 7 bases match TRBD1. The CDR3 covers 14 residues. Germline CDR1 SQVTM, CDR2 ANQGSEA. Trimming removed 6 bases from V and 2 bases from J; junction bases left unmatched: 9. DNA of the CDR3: TGCAGCGTCCAGGTAGGGGGCTCGAACTATGGCTACACCTTC. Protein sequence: CSVQVGGSNYGYTF.

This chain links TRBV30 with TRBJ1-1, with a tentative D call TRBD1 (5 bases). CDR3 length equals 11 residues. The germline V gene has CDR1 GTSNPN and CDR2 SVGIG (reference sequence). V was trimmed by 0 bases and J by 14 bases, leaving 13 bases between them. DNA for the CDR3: TGTGCCTGGAGTGTCGGGGGGAGACGGTTCTTT. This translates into CAWSVGGRRFF.

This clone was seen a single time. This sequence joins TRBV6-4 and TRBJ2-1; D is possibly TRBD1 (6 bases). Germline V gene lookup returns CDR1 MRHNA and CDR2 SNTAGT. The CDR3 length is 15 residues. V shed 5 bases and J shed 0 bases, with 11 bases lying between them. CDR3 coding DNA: TGTGCCAGCAGTCTTCAGGGGAGCTCCTACAATGAGCAGTTCTTC. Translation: CASSLQGSSYNEQFF.

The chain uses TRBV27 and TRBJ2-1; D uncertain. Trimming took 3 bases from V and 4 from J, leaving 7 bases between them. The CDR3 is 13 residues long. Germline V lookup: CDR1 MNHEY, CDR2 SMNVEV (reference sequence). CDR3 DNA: TGTGCCAGCAGTTTGGGCGCATACAATGAGCAGTTCTTC. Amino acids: CASSLGAYNEQFF.

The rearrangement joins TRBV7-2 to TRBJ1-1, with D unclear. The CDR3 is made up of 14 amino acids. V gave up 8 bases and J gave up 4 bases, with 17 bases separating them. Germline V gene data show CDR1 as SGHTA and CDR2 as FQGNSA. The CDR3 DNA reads TGTGCCAGCGGGGTTGGAGGGCGCGGCACTGAAGCTTTCTTT. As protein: CASGVGGRGTEAFF.

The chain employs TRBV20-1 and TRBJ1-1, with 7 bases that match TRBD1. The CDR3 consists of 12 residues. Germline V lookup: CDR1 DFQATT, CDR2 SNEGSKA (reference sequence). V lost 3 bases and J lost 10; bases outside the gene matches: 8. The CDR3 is CSASGDRDGAFF. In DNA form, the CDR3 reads TGCAGTGCTAGTGGCGACAGGGACGGAGCTTTCTTT.

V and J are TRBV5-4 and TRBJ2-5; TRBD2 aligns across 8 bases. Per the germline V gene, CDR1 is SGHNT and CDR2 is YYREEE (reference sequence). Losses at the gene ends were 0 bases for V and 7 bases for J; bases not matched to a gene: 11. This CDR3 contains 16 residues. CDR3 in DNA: TGTGCCAGCAGCTTGGCGGGACTAGGGACCCTGGGGACCCAGTACTTC. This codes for CASSLAGLGTLGTQYF. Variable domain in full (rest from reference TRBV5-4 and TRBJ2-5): ETGVTQSPTHLIKTRGQQVTLRCSSQSGHNTVSWYQQALGQGPQFIFQYYREEENGRGNFPPRFSGLQFPNYSSELNVNALELDDSALYLCASSLAGLGTLGTQYFGPGTRLLVL.